This T cell receptor beta chain was sequenced in a study of cytomegalovirus exposure and HLA in healthy donors. Only in-frame clones appear in the TCRdb table, and some are missing; sequencing was by immunoSEQ multiplex PCR. Of some 150,000 clones in the sample, about 88% are singletons; the top ten hold about 3%. Trimming cost V 6 bases and J 10 bases, with 16 bases left between them. The CDR3 loop spans 13 amino acids. The germline CDR1 and CDR2 sequences are MNHEY and SMNVEV (reference sequence). This clone has just one count. The chain uses TRBV27 and TRBJ2-1; TRBD1 might be the D (6 bases). The sequencing sample was made of PBMCs. This clonotype was sampled from a woman aged 18-29 years in good health and CMV-seropositive. CDR3 bases: TGTGCCAGCAGAAAAAAACTTACAGGGGAGCAGTTCTTC. It yields the protein CASRKKLTGEQFF.